The rows below give T cell receptor beta chains drawn from one sample of a study of blood T cell repertoires in COVID-19. This table comes from immunoSEQ multiplex PCR, and its TCRdb copy is limited to in-frame clones, with some not included. The table includes fewer than 200,000 clones, around nine tenths detected once. Input material: peripheral blood. The receptors originated from a man between 50 and 59 years old who had recovered from COVID-19. The CDR3 runs from the conserved cysteine through the conserved F or W. The D gene is left open where the match is weak. Not all rows give a size; the values are once, few, many and, for expanded clones, a class.

V gene: TRBV9
clone size: .
J gene: TRBJ2-7
D gene: TRBD1
CDR3 protein: CASSPRDSTYEQYF
CDR3 DNA: TGTGCCAGCAGCCCCAGGGACAGCACCTACGAGCAGTACTTC

V gene: TRBV19
clone size: .
J gene: TRBJ2-3
D gene: TRBD2
CDR3 protein: CASSLERLAVSTDTQYF
CDR3 DNA: TGTGCCAGTAGTCTCGAGCGACTAGCGGTGAGCACAGATACGCAGTATTTT

V gene: TRBV29-1
clone size: .
J gene: TRBJ2-7
D gene: .
CDR3 protein: CSARTDTYEQYF
CDR3 DNA: TGCAGCGCTAGGACAGATACCTACGAGCAGTACTTC

V gene: TRBV28
clone size: .
J gene: TRBJ1-5
D gene: .
CDR3 protein: CASSPRGSGNQPQHF
CDR3 DNA: TGTGCCAGCAGTCCCCGAGGCAGTGGCAATCAGCCCCAGCATTTT

V gene: TRBV6-5
clone size: .
J gene: TRBJ2-7
D gene: TRBD2
CDR3 protein: CASSYTSGEQYF
CDR3 DNA: TGTGCCAGCAGTTATACTAGCGGCGAGCAGTACTTC

V gene: TRBV19
clone size: .
J gene: TRBJ2-7
D gene: TRBD1
CDR3 protein: CASSTGTANSYEQYF
CDR3 DNA: TGTGCCAGTAGTACCGGGACAGCAAACTCCTACGAGCAGTACTTC

V gene: TRBV7-2
clone size: .
J gene: TRBJ1-5
D gene: TRBD1
CDR3 protein: CASSLTGTGNGKPQHF
CDR3 DNA: TGTGCCAGCAGCTTAACCGGGACAGGGAATGGGAAGCCCCAGCATTTT

V gene: TRBV6-5
clone size: .
J gene: TRBJ2-5
D gene: .
CDR3 protein: CASSYPTVETQYF
CDR3 DNA: TGTGCCAGCAGTTACCCGACAGTAGAGACCCAGTACTTC

V gene: TRBV9
clone size: .
J gene: TRBJ2-4
D gene: .
CDR3 protein: CASSVGGQGFQYF
CDR3 DNA: TGTGCCAGCAGCGTAGGGGGCCAGGGTTTTCAGTACTTC

V gene: TRBV5-1
clone size: once
J gene: TRBJ2-5
D gene: TRBD2
CDR3 protein: CASSLRSSGGTYEETQYF
CDR3 DNA: TGCGCCAGCAGCTTGAGATCTAGCGGAGGGACCTACGAGGAGACCCAGTACTTC

V gene: TRBV28
clone size: once
J gene: TRBJ1-4
D gene: .
CDR3 protein: CASSLPGGDEKLFF
CDR3 DNA: TGTGCCAGCAGTTTACCGGGGGGGGATGAAAAACTGTTTTTT

V gene: TRBV5-4
clone size: .
J gene: TRBJ2-3
D gene: TRBD2
CDR3 protein: CASSPGTSGATQYF
CDR3 DNA: TGTGCCAGCAGCCCCGGGACTAGCGGGGCTACGCAGTATTTT

V gene: TRBV4-2
clone size: .
J gene: TRBJ1-5
D gene: TRBD1
CDR3 protein: CASSPGTGGQPQHF
CDR3 DNA: TGTGCCAGCAGCCCGGGGACAGGGGGACAGCCCCAGCATTTT

V gene: TRBV19
clone size: .
J gene: TRBJ1-3
D gene: .
CDR3 protein: CASSRVPSSGNTIYF
CDR3 DNA: TGTGCCAGTAGTAGGGTGCCTAGCTCTGGAAACACCATATATTTT

V gene: TRBV19
clone size: .
J gene: TRBJ1-2
D gene: .
CDR3 protein: CASSIAGAGYTF
CDR3 DNA: TGTGCCAGTAGTATTGCAGGGGCCGGCTACACCTTC

V gene: TRBV20-1
clone size: few
J gene: TRBJ2-1
D gene: .
CDR3 protein: CSARPTEQFF
CDR3 DNA: TGCAGTGCTAGGCCGACAGAGCAGTTCTTC

V gene: TRBV28
clone size: .
J gene: TRBJ2-3
D gene: .
CDR3 protein: CASSLPGFGTDTQYF
CDR3 DNA: TGTGCCAGCAGTTTACCGGGGTTCGGCACAGATACGCAGTATTTT

V gene: TRBV5-6
clone size: .
J gene: TRBJ2-2
D gene: TRBD2
CDR3 protein: CASSWRTSGNTGELFF
CDR3 DNA: TGTGCCAGCAGCTGGAGGACTAGCGGGAACACCGGGGAGCTGTTTTTT

V gene: TRBV15
clone size: .
J gene: TRBJ1-1
D gene: .
CDR3 protein: CATSSPAGVNTEAFF
CDR3 DNA: TGTGCCACCAGCAGCCCCGCCGGGGTGAACACTGAAGCTTTCTTT

V gene: TRBV28
clone size: .
J gene: TRBJ1-1
D gene: .
CDR3 protein: CASSLLRVDTEAFF
CDR3 DNA: TGTGCCAGCAGTTTACTCAGGGTGGATACTGAAGCTTTCTTT

V gene: TRBV10-3
clone size: .
J gene: TRBJ1-1
D gene: TRBD1
CDR3 protein: CAISDITGGAFF
CDR3 DNA: TGTGCCATCAGTGACATCACAGGGGGAGCTTTCTTT

V gene: TRBV28
clone size: .
J gene: TRBJ1-5
D gene: .
CDR3 protein: CASSRAEANQPQHF
CDR3 DNA: TGTGCCAGCAGCCGCGCCGAAGCAAATCAGCCCCAGCATTTT

V gene: TRBV18
clone size: few
J gene: TRBJ1-1
D gene: TRBD1
CDR3 protein: CASSPTGVGTEAFF
CDR3 DNA: TGTGCCAGCTCGCCTACAGGGGTGGGCACTGAAGCTTTCTTT

V gene: TRBV6-5
clone size: .
J gene: TRBJ2-7
D gene: TRBD1
CDR3 protein: CASGSGTGSYEQYF
CDR3 DNA: TGTGCCAGCGGATCCGGGACAGGCTCCTACGAGCAGTACTTC

V gene: TRBV7-9
clone size: once
J gene: TRBJ2-3
D gene: .
CDR3 protein: CASSPTLTSTDTQYF
CDR3 DNA: TGTGCCAGCAGCCCGACTCTGACTAGCACAGATACGCAGTATTTT

V gene: TRBV6-2/TRBV6-3
clone size: once
J gene: TRBJ2-5
D gene: .
CDR3 protein: CASSWVGETQYF
CDR3 DNA: TGTGCCAGCAGTTGGGTCGGGGAGACCCAGTACTTC